The 8 T cell receptor beta chains reported below all come from one sample, sequenced in a study of blood T cell repertoires in COVID-19. Sequenced by immunoSEQ multiplex PCR; TCRdb stores in-frame clones only, minus some. The table lists about 81,000 clones, roughly 91% of them singletons. The specimen sequenced was peripheral blood. Receptors were obtained from a woman in her forties or fifties in a cohort sampled during active COVID-19.

This clone was picked up one time. This chain connects TRBV7-2 to TRBJ1-1, with D maybe TRBD1 (5 bases). Per the germline V gene, CDR1 is SGHTA and CDR2 is FQGNSA. Deletions cut 5 bases from V and 5 bases from J, with 15 bases between. This CDR3 is built from 14 residues. For the CDR3, the DNA is TGTGCCAGCAGCACAGGACCGCGGGGGACTGAAGCTTTCTTT. It encodes CASSTGPRGTEAFF.

The V gene is TRBV18, the J gene TRBJ1-5, with D hard to call. Germline V gene lookup returns CDR1 KGHSH and CDR2 LQKENI. V lost 6 bases and J 5 bases, leaving 11 bases between the germline ends. This CDR3 is built from 13 residues. The CDR3 loop reads CASSSGEDQPQHF. The CDR3 DNA reads as TGTGCCAGCTCTTCCGGGGAGGATCAGCCCCAGCATTTT.

As DNA, the CDR3 is TGTGCCAGCAGTGGGGTGACAGGGGTTCCCCACGAGCAGTACTTC. This codes for CASSGVTGVPHEQYF. V is TRBV27 and J is TRBJ2-7; 8 bases are a match to TRBD1. V was pared by 5 bases and J by 5 bases, with 11 bases of the junction left unmatched. Looked up from germline, CDR1 is MNHEY and CDR2 is SMNVEV (reference sequence). The CDR3 has 15 amino acids.

The rearrangement links TRBV5-1 to TRBJ2-7, with a tentative D call TRBD2 (6 bases). The CDR3 consists of 15 residues. Germline V lookup: CDR1 SGHRS, CDR2 YFSETQ. Trimming removed 0 bases at V and 2 bases at J, with 12 bases between. The CDR3 is CASSLVLGGTYEQYF. The CDR3 region has the DNA TGCGCCAGCAGCTTGGTACTCGGGGGAACCTACGAGCAGTACTTC. The full variable domain, its missing parts supplied by reference TRBV5-1 and TRBJ2-7, is KAGVTQTPRYLIKTRGQQVTLSCSPISGHRSVSWYQQTPGQGLQFLFEYFSETQRNKGNFPGRFSGRQFSNSRSEMNVSTLELGDSALYLCASSLVLGGTYEQYFGPGTRLTVT.

V and J are TRBV29-1 and TRBJ1-1; TRBD1 matches 12 bases. V lost 4 bases to trimming and J lost 7 bases; unmatched junction nucleotides: 4. Germline V gives CDR1 SQVTM, CDR2 ANQGSEA. The CDR3 extends over 13 amino acids. In nucleotides, the CDR3 is TGCAGCGTTGTGGGACAGGGGGCTAGTGAAGCTTTCTTT. Translation gives CSVVGQGASEAFF. The full variable domain, completed using reference TRBV29-1 and TRBJ1-1, is SAVISQKPSRDICQRGTSLTIQCQVDSQVTMMFWYRQQPGQSLTLIATANQGSEATYESGFVIDKFPISRPNLTFSTLTVSNMSPEDSSIYLCSVVGQGASEAFFGQGTRLTVV.

V and J are TRBV5-1 and TRBJ1-1, with TRBD1 matching 8 bases. CDR1 and CDR2 from the germline V gene are SGHRS and YFSETQ. V lost 2 bases, J lost 0 bases, and 9 bases stayed unmatched. The CDR3 runs to 17 residues. This CDR3 reads CASSLPRDRTLNTEAFF. The CDR3 bases are TGCGCCAGCAGCTTACCCCGGGACAGGACGTTGAACACTGAAGCTTTCTTT.

This chain joins TRBV12-3 or TRBV12-4 and TRBJ2-3, with D possibly TRBD1 on 5 matching bases. The V and J ends lost 6 bases and 0 bases respectively, with 7 bases between them. This CDR3 spans 13 amino acids. CDR3 sequence reads: CASSHRSTDTQYF. Here the CDR3 DNA reads TGTGCCAGCAGCCACAGGAGCACAGATACGCAGTATTTT.

The chain has TRBV7-8 and TRBJ2-7; 8 bases match TRBD1. After removal of 3 bases from V and 4 bases from J, the junction contained 5 bases not matched to a gene. CDR3 length: 14 amino acids. CDR1 and CDR2 (germline): SGHVS, FQNEAQ. CDR3 DNA sequence: TGTGCCAGCAGCTTTGGGACAGGTTTGTACGAGCAGTACTTC. Amino acid sequence: CASSFGTGLYEQYF.